This entry concerns a single TCR beta chain. This clone's antigen is unknown. No base quality values were provided; no much bigger clone lies one nucleotide off. This sample was taken from a study of blood T cells in healthy people across ages (dated by TCRdb to between 2014 and 2016). With respect to the entire study: In model experiments, template switching captured roughly one uniquely barcoded TCR beta cDNA molecule for every two T cells. The study measured age-related changes in TCR beta repertoire diversity using deep sequencing normalized with unique cDNA molecular identifiers. The donors were split into four age groups: young (average about 15 years), middle-aged (around 40), aged (around 67) and long-lived (roughly 77). To avoid experimental bias, donors of different ages were distributed randomly across sequencing lanes. For two donors (one aged 18 to 29 and one aged 80 or older), the study analyzed two additional independent replicas of 1 million unique cDNA reads from the same blood draw. What the authors observed across the whole study: Estimates of total diversity based on one million sequenced T cells were regarded as lower bounds and as underestimates. Because donor CMV infection status was unknown, age-related changes in expanded clonotypes were potentially confounded. Since profiling was done on bulk unsorted PBMCs, naive and antigen-experienced compartments could not be conclusively compared. Observed TCR beta diversity per million T cells fell roughly linearly with age, and a significant reduction was already apparent by age around 40. The long-lived group showed more naive CD4+ T cells, fewer expanded clones and increased TCR diversity than the aged group, suggesting age selection. A strong correlation was found between observed TCR beta diversity and the percentage of naive T cells measured by flow cytometry.

The donors were some 39 Caucasian individuals from Russia, aged roughly 6 to 100 years, who were systemically healthy. Each donor gave ten milliliters of peripheral blood, collected into EDTA-treated Vacutainer tubes. Ficoll-Paque density-gradient centrifugation was used to isolate PBMCs, with at least 6.5 million per sample. Total RNA was extracted from PBMCs with Trizol reagent, with at least 6 micrograms obtained per sample. For every donor, an aliquot of PBMCs went through flow cytometry to measure the percentages of naive CD45RAhigh/CD27high T cells. To prepare the library, 5' RACE was applied. Instrument used: Illumina HiSeq 2500. A second PCR of about 7 to 12 cycles was performed with a sample-barcoded 5' primer and a J-beta primer mix. A template-switch 5' adaptor carrying 12 random nucleotides introduced a unique molecular identifier onto each TCR beta cDNA molecule. Each sample yielded at least 2.5 million CDR3-containing paired-end reads. The Mint cDNA synthesis kit, primed by a TRBC-specific oligonucleotide, was used to synthesize first-strand cDNA from all RNA. Following uracil-DNA glycosylase treatment, all cDNA underwent a first 18-cycle PCR with the universal primers M1SS and BC2_uni_R. In the paper's pipeline: Each sample was normalized by randomly selecting 1 million high-quality reads, each carrying a distinct molecular identifier. Reads with shared molecular identifiers were discarded instead of being binned into consensus sequences. MiTCR, with a Q25 quality threshold and the strictest error-elimination algorithm, was used for CDR3 identification, clonotype clustering and error correction. A nonparametric unseen species model using Euler transformation provided a lower-bound estimate of total TCR beta diversity. TCRdb reprocessed the public reads (quality trimming at Q25 with fastp, clone calling with MiXCR) and kept in-frame beta chains. Each entry merges the rows of one CDR3 protein and shows their most common DNA and genes. TCRdb's processing, not the authors' own work, is the source of the V and J calls. The sample table shows 550,000 to 750,000 distinct CDR3 sequences, and 20% to 25% are seen once. Clones ranked in the top ten supply approximately 3.6% of the sample.

CDR1 LGHNA and CDR2 YNFKEQ were looked up in the germline V gene. The CDR3 has 16 amino acids, counting the end cysteine and phenylalanine. The read is trimmed to its CDR3 DNA, 48 bases read in frame from base 1. V lost 3 bases and J lost 6 bases, and the count of bases not matched to a germline gene is 7. The sequencing sample was made of blood. This chain is built from TRBV4-2 and TRBJ2-7; the junction holds 14 bases that match TRBD2. This sequence was found in a man between 65 and 79 years old in good health. The base sequence is TGTGCCAGCAGCCAGGGGACTAGCGGGAGTCGGAGCGAGCAGTACTTC. Its translation reads: CASSQGTSGSRSEQYF.